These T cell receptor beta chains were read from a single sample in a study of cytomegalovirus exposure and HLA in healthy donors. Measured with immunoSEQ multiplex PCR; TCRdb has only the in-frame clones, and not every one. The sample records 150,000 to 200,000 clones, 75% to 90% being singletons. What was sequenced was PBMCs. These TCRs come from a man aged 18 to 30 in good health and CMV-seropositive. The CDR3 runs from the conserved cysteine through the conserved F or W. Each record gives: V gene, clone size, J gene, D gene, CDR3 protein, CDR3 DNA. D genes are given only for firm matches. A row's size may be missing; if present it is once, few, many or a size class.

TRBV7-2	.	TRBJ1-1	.	CASSREVGPEAFF	TGTGCCAGCAGCAGGGAGGTCGGGCCTGAAGCTTTCTTT
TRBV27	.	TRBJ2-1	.	CATSKEEHNEQFF	TGTGCCACTTCCAAAGAGGAACACAATGAGCAGTTCTTC
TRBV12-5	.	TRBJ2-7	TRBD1	CASGWGQGAAAYEQYF	TGTGCTAGTGGTTGGGGACAGGGGGCAGCAGCATACGAGCAGTACTTC
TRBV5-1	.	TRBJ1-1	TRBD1	CASSLATGTEAFF	TGCGCCAGCAGCTTGGCGACAGGGACTGAAGCTTTCTTT
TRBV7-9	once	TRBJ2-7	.	CASSLGLVSSYEQYF	TGTGCCAGCAGCTTAGGGTTGGTTAGCTCCTACGAGCAGTACTTC
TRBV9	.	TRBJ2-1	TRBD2	CASSVARWSGGSSYNEQFF	TGTGCCAGCAGCGTAGCCCGCTGGAGCGGGGGAAGCTCCTACAATGAGCAGTTCTTC
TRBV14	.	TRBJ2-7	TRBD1	CASSYGTGDAYEQYF	TGTGCCAGCAGCTACGGGACAGGGGATGCCTACGAGCAGTACTTC
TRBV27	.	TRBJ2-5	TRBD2	CASSTTSGGSGETQYF	TGTGCCAGCAGTACGACTAGCGGGGGGTCGGGGGAGACCCAGTACTTC
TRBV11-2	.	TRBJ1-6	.	CASRHTGHSSYNSPLHF	TGTGCCAGCAGGCATACAGGCCACAGCTCCTATAATTCACCCCTCCACTTT
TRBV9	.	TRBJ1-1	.	CASSVEGAVGTEAFF	TGTGCCAGCAGCGTAGAAGGGGCTGTCGGCACTGAAGCTTTCTTT
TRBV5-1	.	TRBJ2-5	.	CASSLATGPEETQYF	TGCGCCAGCAGCTTGGCCACAGGCCCGGAGGAGACCCAGTACTTC
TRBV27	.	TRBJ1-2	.	CASSFVGLQGGYTF	TGTGCCAGCAGTTTCGTGGGGTTACAGGGTGGCTACACCTTC
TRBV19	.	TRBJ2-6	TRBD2	CASTGGMGANVLTF	TGTGCCAGTACGGGGGGGATGGGGGCCAACGTCCTGACTTTC
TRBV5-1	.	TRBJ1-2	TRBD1	CASSLDGQGGSSDYGYTF	TGCGCCAGCAGCTTGGACGGACAGGGAGGGTCGTCGGACTATGGCTACACCTTC
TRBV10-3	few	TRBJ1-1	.	CAIRDSGGTEAFF	TGTGCCATCAGGGACTCTGGAGGCACTGAAGCTTTCTTT
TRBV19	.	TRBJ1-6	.	CASRPAEGRGNNSPLHF	TGTGCCAGTAGGCCCGCGGAGGGGCGCGGTAATAATTCACCCCTCCACTTT
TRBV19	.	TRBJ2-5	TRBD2	CASNGGGGVGETQYF	TGTGCCAGTAACGGCGGGGGGGGCGTGGGGGAGACCCAGTACTTC
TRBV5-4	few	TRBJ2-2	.	CASSLVPSAARGTGELFF	TGTGCCAGCAGCTTGGTTCCCTCGGCAGCCCGGGGAACCGGGGAGCTGTTTTTT
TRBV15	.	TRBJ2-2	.	CATSRDSRTGELFF	TGTGCCACCAGCAGAGATTCTCGGACCGGGGAGCTGTTTTTT
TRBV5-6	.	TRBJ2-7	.	CASSLRRQYYEQYF	TGTGCCAGCTCCCTTAGAAGACAGTACTACGAGCAGTACTTC
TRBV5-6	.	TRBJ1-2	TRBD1	CASSRTGPNYGYTF	TGTGCCAGCAGCCGGACAGGCCCCAACTATGGCTACACCTTC
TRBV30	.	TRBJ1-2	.	CACLLGGYGYTF	TGTGCCTGCCTACTGGGGGGATATGGCTACACCTTC
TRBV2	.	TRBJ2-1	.	CASMSVRGTYNEQFF	TGTGCCAGCATGTCTGTCCGCGGAACCTACAATGAGCAGTTCTTC
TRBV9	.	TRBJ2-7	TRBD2	CASSGGGTSGNYEQYF	TGTGCCAGCAGCGGTGGGGGGACTAGCGGAAATTACGAGCAGTACTTC
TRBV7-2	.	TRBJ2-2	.	CASSLLLHPGSSGELFF	TGTGCCAGCAGCTTACTCCTCCACCCGGGGTCAAGCGGGGAGCTGTTTTTT
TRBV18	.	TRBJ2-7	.	CASSPSGQREQYF	TGTGCCAGCTCACCAAGTGGACAGCGCGAGCAGTACTTC
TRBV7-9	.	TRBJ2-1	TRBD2	CASSLAWEGPSDYNEQFF	TGTGCCAGCAGCTTAGCATGGGAGGGACCGTCAGATTACAATGAGCAGTTCTTC
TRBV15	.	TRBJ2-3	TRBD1	CATKQGKGTDTQYF	TGTGCCACAAAACAGGGGAAGGGCACAGATACGCAGTATTTT
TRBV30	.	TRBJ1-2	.	CAWSANNYGYTF	TGTGCCTGGAGTGCCAATAACTATGGCTACACCTTC
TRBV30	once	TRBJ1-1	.	CAWSVLRNTEAFF	TGTGCCTGGAGTGTACTACGGAACACTGAAGCTTTCTTT
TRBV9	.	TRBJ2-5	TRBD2	CASSVGTSGGIGETQYF	TGTGCCAGCAGCGTGGGGACTAGCGGGGGGATAGGGGAGACCCAGTACTTC
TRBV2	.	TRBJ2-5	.	CASSPPETQYF	TGTGCCAGCAGCCCTCCAGAGACCCAGTACTTC
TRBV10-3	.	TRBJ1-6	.	CATRADSPLHF	TGTGCCACCAGGGCAGATTCACCCCTCCACTTT
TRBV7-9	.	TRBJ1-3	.	CASSLYGGTSGNTIYF	TGTGCCAGCAGCTTATACGGGGGTACTTCTGGAAACACCATATATTTT
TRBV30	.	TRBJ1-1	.	CAWSRGGRSEAFF	TGTGCCTGGAGTAGAGGGGGACGAAGTGAAGCTTTCTTT
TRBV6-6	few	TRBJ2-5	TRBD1	CASSFGTGARVETQYF	TGTGCCAGCAGTTTCGGGACAGGGGCCCGGGTGGAGACCCAGTACTTC